This T cell receptor (beta chain) came from a study of siplizumab effects on memory and regulatory T cells. The CDR3 covers 17 residues. In germline, CDR1 is LNHDA, CDR2 SQIVND (reference sequence). V shed 4 bases and J 0 bases; nucleotides not matched to a gene: 8. Study-level findings and limits: Naive T cells seemed more diverse than memory cells; they also seemed major alloresponse contributors.

This clone came up a few times. The antigen remains undetermined. Assays captured 9.8 x 10^4 or so TCR templates per sample. TCRdb's copy holds only in-frame clones and misses some; the assay was immunoSEQ multiplex PCR. This sample has 99,000 or so clones, with 85% to 95% found just once. Material: non-Treg CD4+ T cells sorted from blood. This sequence was found in a human donor in good health. The rearrangement joins TRBV19 to TRBJ1-1, with 10 bases matching TRBD1. CDR3 amino acids: CASSRGQGRIMNTEAFF. In DNA form, the CDR3 reads TGTGCCAGTAGTAGGGGACAGGGGCGTATCATGAACACTGAAGCTTTCTTT.